The 21 T cell receptor beta chains reported below all come from one sample, sequenced in a study of blood T cell repertoires in COVID-19 (dated by TCRdb to 2018 to 2020). To prepare the library, the immunoSEQ multiplex PCR assay was applied. This is the immuneACCESS table as TCRdb keeps it, with only in-frame sequences that have V and J called. A part of the clones is gone; compared with another copy, unresolved V genes explain less than half, and the rest is unexplained. In all, the sample holds 150,000 to 200,000 clones, and 84% of those were seen once. Roughly 20% of the sample is taken by the ten largest. What was sequenced was peripheral blood. The receptors were sampled from a woman older than 75 with acute or convalescent COVID-19.

This clone was observed a few times. V usage is TRBV19 and J usage is TRBJ1-5; a possible D gene is TRBD1 (5 bases). Germline V gene sequence: CDR1 LNHDA, CDR2 SQIVND (reference sequence). The CDR3 runs 16 residues. The V gene lost 6 bases and the J gene lost 3 bases, with 18 bases spanning the gap. CDR3 sequence reads: CASSKEGPRANQPQHF. The CDR3 DNA reads as TGTGCCAGTAGCAAGGAGGGGCCCAGGGCCAATCAGCCCCAGCATTTT.

J is TRBJ2-5 and V is TRBV24-1, with D perhaps matching TRBD1 (6 bases). The CDR3 runs 15 residues. V lost 4 bases, J lost 5 bases, and 16 bases lay in between. Germline V lookup: CDR1 KGHDR, CDR2 SFDVKD. The CDR3 DNA is TGTGCCACCAGTGACTCCAACAGGGTCCGGGAGACCCAGTACTTC. The encoded protein is CATSDSNRVRETQYF.

This clone appeared a few times. J is TRBJ1-5 and V is TRBV5-5; TRBD1 might be the D (6 bases). Trimming took 5 bases from V and 0 from J, leaving 9 bases between them. In germline, CDR1 is SGHKS, CDR2 YYEKEE (reference sequence). This CDR3 is 14 amino acids long. The CDR3 coding sequence is TGTGCCAGCAGGGGGGACAATAGCAATCAGCCCCAGCATTTT. Translation gives CASRGDNSNQPQHF.

The rearrangement links TRBV19 to TRBJ1-1; maybe TRBD1 (6 bases). Germline V gene lookup returns CDR1 LNHDA and CDR2 SQIVND (reference sequence). The CDR3 runs 15 residues. V lost 3 bases, J lost 7 bases, and 18 bases lay in between. The CDR3 coding sequence is TGTGCCAGTAGTATCTCTGCCAGGGGACGGGTTGAAGCTTTCTTT. It translates to CASSISARGRVEAFF.

V is TRBV6-1 and J is TRBJ2-7; perhaps TRBD1 as D (5 bases). The CDR3 contains 15 residues. CDR1 is MNHNS and CDR2 is SASEGT in the germline V gene. The V gene lost 3 bases and the J gene lost 5 bases, with 17 bases spanning the gap. The CDR3 loop reads CASSDVRASFDEQYF. The CDR3 DNA follows: TGTGCCAGCAGTGATGTCAGGGCCTCTTTCGACGAGCAGTACTTC.

The chain is built from TRBV29-1 and TRBJ2-3; 7 positions match TRBD2. The CDR3 has 16 residues. Germline CDR1 is SQVTM and CDR2 is ANQGSEA. The V segment lost 2 bases and the J segment 0 bases; nucleotides outside the gene matches: 8. CDR3 sequence: CSVEPGAGDSTDTQYF. The CDR3 DNA reads as TGCAGCGTTGAACCCGGCGCGGGGGATAGCACAGATACGCAGTATTTT.

The chain recombines TRBV19 with TRBJ2-5; D ambiguous. Trimming removed 3 bases at V and 4 bases at J, with 9 bases between. The CDR3 contains 13 residues. Germline V gene sequence: CDR1 LNHDA, CDR2 SQIVND (reference sequence). CDR3 residues: CASSIWRGETQYF. Here the CDR3 DNA reads TGTGCCAGTAGTATTTGGAGAGGAGAGACCCAGTACTTC. Full variable domain (missing parts from reference TRBV19 and TRBJ2-5): DGGITQSPKYLFRKEGQNVTLSCEQNLNHDAMYWYRQDPGQGLRLIYYSQIVNDFQKGDIAEGYSVSREKKESFPLTVTSAQKNPTAFYLCASSIWRGETQYFGPGTRLLVL.

The V gene is TRBV27, the J gene TRBJ2-1; tentatively, D is TRBD2 (6 bases). CDR1 and CDR2 (germline): MNHEY, SMNVEV (reference sequence). The CDR3 covers 14 residues. V was shortened by 5 bases and J by 5 bases, with 13 bases between the two germline ends. CDR3 sequence: CASSPSTRHNEQFF. CDR3 DNA sequence: TGTGCCAGCAGTCCATCGACTAGACACAATGAGCAGTTCTTC.

V gene TRBV4-2 combines with J gene TRBJ2-6, with a possible D match to TRBD1 (5 bases). Germline CDR1 is LGHNA and CDR2 is YNFKEQ. This CDR3 contains 18 residues. Trimming removed 1 base at V and 0 bases at J, with 13 bases between. The DNA of the CDR3 is TGTGCCAGCAGCCAAGTCCCTGGGGCCTACTCTGGGGCCAACGTCCTGACTTTC. It codes for CASSQVPGAYSGANVLTF.

This clone was picked up a small number of times. The genes are TRBV12-1 and TRBJ2-7; TRBD1 was called by the table and not checked on the DNA. TRBV12-1 is a pseudogene locus. The CDR3 covers 15 residues. This CDR3 reads CASSLRDRGDYEQYF. CDR3 sequence (DNA): TGTGCCAGCAGCTTGAGGGACAGGGGGGATTACGAGCAGTACTTC.

The rearrangement links TRBV19 to TRBJ1-2, with 7 nucleotides matching TRBD1. This CDR3 is 15 amino acids long. After removal of 6 bases from V and 3 bases from J, the junction contained 10 bases not matched to a gene. Germline V gives CDR1 LNHDA, CDR2 SQIVND (reference sequence). CDR3 amino acids: CASSQGGKVYYGYTF. DNA of the CDR3: TGTGCCAGTAGCCAGGGGGGAAAGGTATACTATGGCTACACCTTC.

V gene TRBV2 combines with J gene TRBJ2-2; D unresolved. V lost 6 bases to trimming and J lost 4 bases, with 12 bases between them. The CDR3 is 14 amino acids. Germline CDR1 SNHLY, CDR2 FYNNEI. CDR3 sequence (DNA): TGTGCCAGCAGGCTAGGCCTTACCACCGGGGAGCTGTTTTTT. This translates into CASRLGLTTGELFF.

DNA of the CDR3: TGTGCCAGTAGCCGTCCGGACTTGTACGAGCAGTACTTC. It yields the protein CASSRPDLYEQYF. This sequence joins TRBV19 and TRBJ2-7; tentatively, D is TRBD2 (5 bases). The CDR3 has 13 amino acids. Germline CDR1 LNHDA, CDR2 SQIVND (reference sequence). Between the trimmed V and J ends, which lost 6 bases and 4 bases, there was a span of 13 bases.

This chain joins TRBV15 and TRBJ2-3, with 8 bases aligning to TRBD2. The germline CDR1 and CDR2 sequences are LNHNV and YYDKDF (reference sequence). The trim removed 1 base at V and 1 base at J, leaving 10 bases unmatched. CDR3 length equals 18 residues. In nucleotides, the CDR3 is TGTGCCACCAGCAGAGGAAAGAAAGCGGGAGAGGGCACAGATACGCAGTATTTT. This gives the protein CATSRGKKAGEGTDTQYF. Supplemented by reference TRBV15 and TRBJ2-3, the full variable domain reads DAMVIQNPRYQVTQFGKPVTLSCSQTLNHNVMYWYQQKSSQAPKLLFHYYDKDFNNEADTPDNFQSRRPNTSFCFLDIRSPGLGDTAMYLCATSRGKKAGEGTDTQYFGPGTRLTVL.

The rearrangement joins TRBV6-1 to TRBJ2-3, with D maybe TRBD2 (6 bases). Trimming removed 2 bases from V and 2 bases from J, with 11 bases in between. Germline lookup yields CDR1 MNHNS and CDR2 SASEGT. The CDR3 extends over 15 amino acids. DNA for the CDR3: TGTGCCAGCAGTGAATCGGGGAGGACCACAGATACGCAGTATTTT. It translates to CASSESGRTTDTQYF.

The sample holds a few counts of this clone. The V call is TRBV9, the J call TRBJ1-3; D perhaps matches TRBD1 (6 bases). The CDR3 is 15 amino acids. The V end lost 2 bases, the J end lost 4 bases, and 13 bases lay between the germline ends. Germline CDR1 and CDR2: SGDLS and YYNGEE. CDR3 DNA sequence: TGTGCCAGCAGCGTCGAGGGGGATCGGGGAAACACCATATATTTT. This codes for CASSVEGDRGNTIYF. Using reference TRBV9 and TRBJ1-3 for the parts outside the CDR3, the full variable domain is DSGVTQTPKHLITATGQRVTLRCSPRSGDLSVYWYQQSLDQGLQFLIQYYNGEERAKGNILERFSAQQFPDLHSELNLSSLELGDSALYFCASSVEGDRGNTIYFGEGSWLTVV.

The CDR3 spells CATSDSSGLAARGEQFF. Written as DNA, the CDR3 is TGTGCCACCAGTGATAGTTCGGGACTAGCGGCTAGGGGTGAGCAGTTCTTC. The rearrangement links TRBV24-1 to TRBJ2-1; 11 bases are shared with TRBD2. The V and J ends lost 3 bases and 9 bases, in that order; junction bases with no gene match: 12. The CDR3 runs 17 residues. Germline V gene data show CDR1 as KGHDR and CDR2 as SFDVKD.

The gene calls are TRBV4-2 and TRBJ1-4; TRBD1 matches 8 bases. Germline lookup yields CDR1 LGHNA and CDR2 YNFKEQ. The CDR3 is made up of 15 amino acids. V gave up 0 bases and J gave up 8 bases; unmatched junction bases: 5. CDR3 DNA sequence: TGTGCCAGCAGCCAAGAAACAGGGGGTTACGAAAAACTGTTTTTT. Translation gives CASSQETGGYEKLFF.

The CDR3 protein is CASSPGQGAYEQYF. The CDR3 DNA is TGTGCCAGCAGTCCGGGACAGGGGGCCTACGAGCAGTACTTC. V gene TRBV2 combines with J gene TRBJ2-7; 11 bases match TRBD1. Germline V gives CDR1 SNHLY, CDR2 FYNNEI. After removal of 5 bases from V and 2 bases from J, the junction contained 2 bases not matched to a gene. CDR3 size: 14 residues.

This clone turned up a few times. The genes are TRBV5-8 and TRBJ2-1; no firm D call. V was pared by 5 bases and J by 6 bases, with 18 bases between. CDR3 length equals 15 residues. Germline assignment: CDR1 SGHTS and CDR2 YDEGEE. The CDR3 spells CASRSLQILINEQFF. CDR3 nucleotide sequence: TGTGCCAGCAGATCATTACAGATCCTTATCAATGAGCAGTTCTTC. The full variable domain, with the rest looked up from reference TRBV5-8 and TRBJ2-1, is EAGVTQSPTHLIKTRGQQATLRCSPISGHTSVYWYQQALGLGLQFLLWYDEGEERNRGNFPPRFSGRQFPNYSSELNVNALELEDSALYLCASRSLQILINEQFFGPGTRLTVL.

V usage is TRBV9 and J usage is TRBJ1-4, with D maybe TRBD1 (5 bases). The CDR3 totals 15 residues. Trimming shortened V by 4 bases and J by 0 bases, and 10 bases separated the two germline ends. The germline V gene encodes CDR1 SGDLS and CDR2 YYNGEE. CDR3 bases: TGTGCCAGCAGCCTGTCGACAGCAACTAATGAAAAACTGTTTTTT. Translated: CASSLSTATNEKLFF.